Listed below are T cell receptor beta chains from one sample, sequenced in a study of a mutant IDH1 vaccine in newly diagnosed glioma. Using immunoSEQ multiplex PCR, the repertoire was profiled, and TCRdb retains in-frame clones only, with some absent. The data contain 99,000 or so clones, roughly 89% of them singletons. The sequenced sample was PBMCs, obtained from a glioma patient treated with radiotherapy, temozolomide or both. The origin of the receptors is a woman between 50 and 59 years old with glioma. The conserved cysteine and the conserved F or W are not part of the CDR3 here. D genes are given only for firm matches.

j_call: TRBJ2-1; v_call: TRBV9; d_call: TRBD2; cdr3_aa: ASSVELAGFGSYNEQF
j_call: TRBJ2-3; v_call: TRBV10-3; d_call: .; cdr3_aa: ASAQKDTQY
j_call: TRBJ1-5; v_call: TRBV6-5; d_call: .; cdr3_aa: ASSYSPQGDQPQH
j_call: TRBJ2-7; v_call: TRBV4-2; d_call: TRBD2; cdr3_aa: ASSQETSSLEQY
j_call: TRBJ1-4; v_call: TRBV19; d_call: TRBD1; cdr3_aa: ASSIGTAPNEKLF
j_call: TRBJ1-5; v_call: TRBV7-9; d_call: .; cdr3_aa: ASSPEFSNQPQH
j_call: TRBJ2-1; v_call: TRBV7-3; d_call: .; cdr3_aa: ASSLKSDSYNEQF
j_call: TRBJ1-1; v_call: TRBV18; d_call: .; cdr3_aa: ASSPPSGEGNTEAF
j_call: TRBJ1-1; v_call: TRBV19; d_call: .; cdr3_aa: ASSTVRGGLGTEAF
j_call: TRBJ2-3; v_call: TRBV6-1; d_call: .; cdr3_aa: ASSEPGVSTDTQY
j_call: TRBJ1-1; v_call: TRBV6-6; d_call: .; cdr3_aa: ASSYFRGNTEAF
j_call: TRBJ2-7; v_call: TRBV7-3; d_call: TRBD1; cdr3_aa: ASRSIGQGFEQY
j_call: TRBJ2-5; v_call: TRBV11-2; d_call: .; cdr3_aa: ASSLPTTGRNIQETQY
j_call: TRBJ1-5; v_call: TRBV28; d_call: .; cdr3_aa: ATHSLKQPQH
j_call: TRBJ2-1; v_call: TRBV9; d_call: .; cdr3_aa: ASSVVGSSYNEQF
j_call: TRBJ1-1; v_call: TRBV6-5; d_call: .; cdr3_aa: ASRVDTLNTEAF